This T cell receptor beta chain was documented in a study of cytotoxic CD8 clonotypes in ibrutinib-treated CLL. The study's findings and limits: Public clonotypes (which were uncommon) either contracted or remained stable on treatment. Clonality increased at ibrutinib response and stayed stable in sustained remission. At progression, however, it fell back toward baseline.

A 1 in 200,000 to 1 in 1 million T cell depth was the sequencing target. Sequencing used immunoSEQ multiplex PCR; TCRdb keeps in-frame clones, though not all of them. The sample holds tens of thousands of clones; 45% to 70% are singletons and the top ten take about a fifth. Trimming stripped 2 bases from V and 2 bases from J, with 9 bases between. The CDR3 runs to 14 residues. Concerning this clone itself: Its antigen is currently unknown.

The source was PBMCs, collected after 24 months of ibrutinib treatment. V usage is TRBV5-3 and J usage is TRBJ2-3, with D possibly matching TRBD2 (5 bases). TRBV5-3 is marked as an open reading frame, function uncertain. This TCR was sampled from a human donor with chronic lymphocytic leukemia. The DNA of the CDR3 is TGTGCCAGAAGCTTTATGGAGGACACAGATACGCAGTATTTT. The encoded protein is CARSFMEDTDTQYF.